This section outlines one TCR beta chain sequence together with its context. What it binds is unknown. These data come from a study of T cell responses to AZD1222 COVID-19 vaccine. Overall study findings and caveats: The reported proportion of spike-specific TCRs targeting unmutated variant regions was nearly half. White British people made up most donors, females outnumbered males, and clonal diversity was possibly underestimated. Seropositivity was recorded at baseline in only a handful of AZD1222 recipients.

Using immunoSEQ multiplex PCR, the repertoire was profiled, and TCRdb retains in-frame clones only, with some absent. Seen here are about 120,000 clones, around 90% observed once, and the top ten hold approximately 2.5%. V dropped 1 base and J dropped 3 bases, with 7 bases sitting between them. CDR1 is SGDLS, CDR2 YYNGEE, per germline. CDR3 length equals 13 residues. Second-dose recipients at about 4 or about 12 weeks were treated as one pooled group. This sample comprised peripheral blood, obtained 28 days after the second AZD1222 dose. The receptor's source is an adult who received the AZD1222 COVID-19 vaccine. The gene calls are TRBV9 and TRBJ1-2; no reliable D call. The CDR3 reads CASSVRRDYGYTF. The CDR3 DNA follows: TGTGCCAGCAGCGTAAGGCGAGACTATGGCTACACCTTC. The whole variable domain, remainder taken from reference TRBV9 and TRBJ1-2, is DSGVTQTPKHLITATGQRVTLRCSPRSGDLSVYWYQQSLDQGLQFLIQYYNGEERAKGNILERFSAQQFPDLHSELNLSSLELGDSALYFCASSVRRDYGYTFGSGTRLTVV.